This TCR beta chain was retrieved from a study of neurological immune-mediated disorders. The study, taken as a whole, reports: Among expanded clones, no CDR3 amino acid sequences were shared across subjects, a pattern suggesting private repertoires in all groups. With the multiple sclerosis repertoire cluster, none of the clinical or MRI features showed an association.

Unsorted libraries were generated from 2 million PBMCs. These cells had been stored in RNAlater at -80 C. 5'RACE with 10-nucleotide random UMIs produced the cDNA. TCRdb fed the 5' RACE reads into MiXCR, producing one record per CDR3 protein. This sample has around 66,000 distinct CDR3 sequences; 4.8% occur once, and the top ten carry about 2%. Germline V gene lookup returns CDR1 SGHTA and CDR2 FQGNSA. The CDR3 totals 14 residues. V was pared by 1 base and J by 5 bases, with 9 bases between. This clonotype came up a few times. The antigen is undetermined. This may stem from a read error, because a much larger clone lies one nucleotide away.

The J gene is TRBJ2-1, the V gene TRBV7-2; D gene ambiguous. The origin of this receptor is a woman aged 65 to 85 with multiple sclerosis. Sequencing was carried out using PBMCs. This CDR3 reads CASSLVRKNNEQFF. Written as DNA, the CDR3 is TGTGCCAGCAGCTTAGTGCGGAAGAACAATGAGCAGTTCTTC.